The 7 T cell receptor beta chains below come from one sample, sequenced in a study of early T cells in non-severe SARS-CoV-2 infection. TCRdb independently ran MiXCR on the 5' RACE reads; one entry per CDR3 protein. The sample holds more than 50,000 distinct CDR3 sequences, 15% seen once. Here the sequenced sample was whole blood, taken at baseline. The receptors come from an adult who was a healthcare worker with PCR-confirmed SARS-CoV-2 infection or an uninfected control (not recorded which).

Ten or more counts support this clonotype. V is TRBV28 and J is TRBJ2-7; 11 bases map to TRBD2. Germline V gene sequence: CDR1 MDHEN, CDR2 SYDVKM. The trim removed 4 bases at V and 7 bases at J, leaving 18 bases unmatched. This CDR3 comprises 18 residues. For the CDR3, the DNA is TGTGCCAGCAGTTCGGGGCTAGCGGGAGGCCTTGTCACTAGGGAGCAGTACTTC. Amino acid sequence: CASSSGLAGGLVTREQYF.

This chain links TRBV5-1 with TRBJ1-1, with 7 bases identical to TRBD1. With V trimmed by 3 bases and J by 3 bases, 2 bases remained unmatched. The CDR3 totals 13 residues. CDR1 and CDR2 from the germline V gene are SGHRS and YFSETQ. The CDR3 reads CASSYGTDTEAFF. The CDR3 nucleotides read TGCGCCAGCAGCTACGGGACAGACACTGAAGCTTTCTTT. Together with reference TRBV5-1 and TRBJ1-1, the CDR3 gives the full variable domain: KAGVTQTPRYLIKTRGQQVTLSCSPISGHRSVSWYQQTPGQGLQFLFEYFSETQRNKGNFPGRFSGRQFSNSRSEMNVSTLELGDSALYLCASSYGTDTEAFFGQGTRLTVV.

The V call is TRBV7-8, the J call TRBJ1-2; 9 nucleotides align to TRBD1. This CDR3 has 13 amino acids. Germline values: CDR1 SGHVS, CDR2 FQNEAQ. J was trimmed by 9 bases and V by 4 bases; bases with no gene match: 6. The CDR3 DNA sequence: TGTGCCAGCAGCTCCACGGGACAGGGAAGCTACACCTTC. Translated, it gives CASSSTGQGSYTF.

This clonotype appeared many times. The chain joins TRBV10-2 to TRBJ2-1, with a tentative D call TRBD2 (5 bases). V lost 6 bases and J lost 3, with 15 bases in between. CDR3 length equals 15 residues. Per the germline V gene, CDR1 is WSHSY and CDR2 is SAAADI. This CDR3 reads CASRKEASLYNEQFF. The CDR3 DNA is TGCGCCAGCAGGAAGGAGGCCTCCCTCTACAATGAGCAGTTCTTC.

The rearrangement uses TRBV24-1 and TRBJ2-4; a possible D gene is TRBD2 (6 bases). This CDR3 is built from 14 residues. CDR1 is KGHDR and CDR2 is SFDVKD in the germline V gene. The ends were cut back, 3 bases at V and 10 bases at J, with 15 bases in the middle. The CDR3 DNA follows: TGTGCCACCAGTGATACTAAGGGAAGCGGGATTCAGTACTTC. This encodes CATSDTKGSGIQYF.

Only a few counts were recorded for this clonotype. The CDR3, as DNA: TGCGCCAGCAGCCAGGACACGGTCCTCCTCACAGATACGCAGTATTTT. The encoded protein is CASSQDTVLLTDTQYF. The genes are TRBV4-1 and TRBJ2-3; weak D call: TRBD1 (5 bases). This CDR3 contains 16 residues. In germline, CDR1 is MGHRA, CDR2 YSYEKL. V lost 3 bases, J lost 2 bases, and 15 bases lay in between.

This clonotype appeared a few times. V is TRBV10-3 and J is TRBJ2-7, with a tentative D call TRBD2 (6 bases). Germline CDR1 reads ENHRY; CDR2 reads SYGVKD. The CDR3 spans 13 residues. V was cut by 10 bases and J by 2 bases, with 15 bases left in between. DNA of the CDR3: TGTGCCACCCTTAGGGAGGCCGCCTACGAGCAGTACTTC. Its protein is CATLREAAYEQYF.